These 6 T cell receptor beta chains came from one sample sequenced in a study of spatial heterogeneity in lung cancer. Time point indicated: blood at routine non-recurrence follow-up after resection. No cells were sorted before sequencing. The whole RNA sequenced was extracted from tumor, nontumor lung or frozen PBMC. From the 5' RACE reads, TCRdb called clonotypes with MiXCR, one entry per CDR3 protein. The sample contains 45,000 to 65,000 distinct CDR3 sequences, 7.4% of which appear only once. The sample in question was PBMCs, obtained at follow-up. The receptor set was obtained from a female donor with early-stage non-small cell lung cancer.

The chain links TRBV6-4 to TRBJ2-6; D ambiguous. The V gene lost 4 bases and the J gene lost 2 bases, with 0 bases spanning the gap. CDR1 and CDR2 (germline): MRHNA, SNTAGT. CDR3 length: 12 amino acids. The DNA for the CDR3 is TGTGCCAGCAGTGCTGGGGCCAACGTCCTGACTTTC. It translates to CASSAGANVLTF.

This clonotype was counted a few times. This chain connects TRBV7-2 to TRBJ2-1; 9 positions match TRBD2. This CDR3 has 16 amino acids. V shed 4 bases and J 10 bases; nucleotides not matched to a gene: 14. Germline loops: CDR1 SGHTA, CDR2 FQGNSA. The CDR3 is CASSSLMVRGGPEQFF. The DNA for the CDR3 is TGTGCCAGCAGCTCCTTAATGGTGCGGGGGGGCCCCGAGCAGTTCTTC.

The chain combines TRBV19 with TRBJ2-3, with D possibly TRBD1 on 5 matching bases. The germline CDR1 and CDR2 sequences are LNHDA and SQIVND (reference sequence). Trimming removed 6 bases at V and 2 bases at J, with 12 bases between. This CDR3 is 14 amino acids long. The CDR3 nucleotides are TGTGCCAGTAGGGTCGACAGAATCACAGATACGCAGTATTTT. Amino acid sequence: CASRVDRITDTQYF.

This clonotype was counted at least ten times. The chain employs TRBV5-1 and TRBJ2-5; D may be TRBD2 (6 bases). The germline V gene has CDR1 SGHRS and CDR2 YFSETQ. The CDR3 loop spans 15 amino acids. Trimming shortened V by 3 bases and J by 5 bases, and 17 bases separated the two germline ends. The CDR3: CASSSAGRRRETQYF. DNA of the CDR3: TGCGCCAGCAGCTCCGCGGGACGGCGGAGGGAGACCCAGTACTTC.

At least ten counts were recorded for this clonotype. This chain links TRBV7-9 with TRBJ2-6; no firm D call. Germline CDR1 SEHNR, CDR2 FQNEAQ (reference sequence). With 8 bases removed from V and 0 bases from J, the gap between germline ends came to 8 bases. The CDR3 covers 14 residues. The CDR3 reads CASFRTSGANVLTF. In nucleotides, the CDR3 is TGTGCCAGCTTTAGAACCTCTGGGGCCAACGTCCTGACTTTC. Full variable domain (remainder filled in from reference TRBV7-9 and TRBJ2-6): DTGVSQNPRHKITKRGQNVTFRCDPISEHNRLYWYRQTLGQGPEFLTYFQNEAQLEKSRLLSDRFSAERPKGSFSTLEIQRTEQGDSAMYLCASFRTSGANVLTFGAGSRLTVL.

The chain employs TRBV7-2 and TRBJ1-1; D is undetermined. The CDR3 consists of 13 residues. Trimming removed 0 bases at V and 5 bases at J, with 7 bases between. The germline V gene has CDR1 SGHTA and CDR2 FQGNSA. CDR3 loop: CASSLARRTEAFF. The CDR3 nucleotides are TGTGCCAGCAGCTTAGCGAGGCGGACTGAAGCTTTCTTT.